These 15 T cell receptor beta chains came from one sample sequenced in a study of shared clonotypes between healthy human individuals. The naive CD8 subset, CD45RO-negative cells positively selected for CCR7, excluded terminally differentiated effector memory CD45RA+ cells. The assay was immunoSEQ multiplex PCR, and TCRdb's table has in-frame clones only and misses some. The data contain approximately 1.9 million clones, about 93% of them singletons. The specimen sequenced was naive CD8+ T cells from PBMCs. These TCRs come from a young man in good health. Some clones in this sample may be carry-over from other donors' samples.

This clone was recorded once. The genes are TRBV28 and TRBJ2-1, with D possibly TRBD2 on 7 matching bases. Germline V gives CDR1 MDHEN, CDR2 SYDVKM. The CDR3 is 12 residues long. Trimming shortened V by 9 bases and J by 6 bases, and 12 bases separated the two germline ends. As DNA, the CDR3 is TGTGCCAGTTTGCGGGGGCGCAATGAGCAGTTCTTC. Its translation: CASLRGRNEQFF.

This clone has just one count. The chain joins TRBV29-1 to TRBJ2-7, with D tentatively TRBD1 (5 bases). With 5 bases removed from V and 2 bases from J, the gap between germline ends came to 10 bases. The CDR3 contains 12 residues. CDR1 SQVTM and CDR2 ANQGSEA come from the germline V gene. The CDR3 DNA reads TGCAGCGTTTGGAAGGGGCCCTACGAGCAGTACTTC. Protein sequence: CSVWKGPYEQYF.

The genes are TRBV4-3 and TRBJ2-7, with unresolved D. Germline-derived CDR1 and CDR2 are LGHNA and YSLEER. This CDR3 has 17 amino acids. With 0 bases removed from V and 4 bases from J, the gap between germline ends came to 19 bases. Here the CDR3 DNA reads TGCGCCAGCAGCCAAGACGTGTACAGCAACGTTGGGTACGAGCAGTACTTC. Translation gives CASSQDVYSNVGYEQYF.

This clone was found once. The rearrangement uses TRBV7-9 and TRBJ1-2; 8 nucleotides agree with TRBD1. This CDR3 has 16 amino acids. The germline V gene has CDR1 SEHNR and CDR2 FQNEAQ (reference sequence). V shed 5 bases and J 3 bases; nucleotides not matched to a gene: 11. The CDR3 sequence: CASSHFQGALDYGYTF. The CDR3 DNA follows: TGTGCCAGCAGCCATTTCCAGGGGGCGTTGGACTATGGCTACACCTTC.

In DNA, the CDR3 is TGTGCCAGCTCACCTTACGATCACAGGACTTCCTACGAGCAGTACTTC. Protein sequence: CASSPYDHRTSYEQYF. The rearrangement uses TRBV18 and TRBJ2-7; TRBD1 or TRBD2 may be the D gene (5 bases each). The V gene's germline CDR1 is KGHSH and CDR2 LQKENI. Trimming pared 3 bases from V and 1 base from J, leaving 16 bases between. CDR3 length equals 16 residues.

The V call is TRBV19, the J call TRBJ1-2; D gene uncertain. V was cut by 7 bases and J by 0 bases, with 21 bases left in between. This CDR3 is built from 17 residues. Germline values: CDR1 LNHDA, CDR2 SQIVND (reference sequence). In DNA, the CDR3 is TGTGCCAGTACCCCGCCGGGCGGCCCTGCCACTAACTATGGCTACACCTTC. Translation: CASTPPGGPATNYGYTF.

The chain is built from TRBV10-3 and TRBJ2-7; the D is unclear. CDR3 size: 15 residues. V shed 6 bases and J shed 5 bases, with 20 bases lying between them. Germline V gene sequence: CDR1 ENHRY, CDR2 SYGVKD. The CDR3 protein is CAISPASLTIHEQYF. In DNA form, the CDR3 reads TGTGCCATCAGCCCGGCCAGCCTCACGATCCACGAGCAGTACTTC.

The chain joins TRBV28 to TRBJ1-2, with 7 bases aligning to TRBD1. This CDR3 is 14 amino acids long. V was clipped by 6 bases and J by 0 bases; unmatched bases: 4. Per germline, CDR1 MDHEN and CDR2 SYDVKM. The CDR3 is CASRGTAANYGYTF. For the CDR3, the DNA is TGTGCCAGCAGGGGGACAGCGGCTAACTATGGCTACACCTTC.

The chain joins TRBV4-1 to TRBJ2-5; D not certain. Trimming removed 2 bases from V and 1 base from J, with 11 bases in between. The CDR3 contains 15 residues. Germline CDR1 MGHRA, CDR2 YSYEKL. CDR3 bases: TGCGCCAGCAGCCAACTTAGGGTGGGCCAAGAGACCCAGTACTTC. Translating gives CASSQLRVGQETQYF.

The chain couples TRBV7-9 to TRBJ2-3, with 7 bases lining up with TRBD1. The CDR3 totals 19 residues. The germline V gene encodes CDR1 SEHNR and CDR2 FQNEAQ (reference sequence). Trimming took 5 bases from V and 2 from J; bases not matched to a gene: 19. The CDR3 DNA reads as TGTGCCAGCAGCCAACCTACCCAGGGACAGCCTAGGACCACAGATACGCAGTATTTT. Translation gives CASSQPTQGQPRTTDTQYF.

The V call is TRBV9, the J call TRBJ2-1, with D possibly matching TRBD1 (6 bases). In germline, CDR1 is SGDLS, CDR2 YYNGEE. The CDR3 extends over 15 amino acids. V was pared by 4 bases and J by 9 bases, with 20 bases between. The CDR3 region has the DNA TGTGCCAGCAGCCCATGGGACACGATGGGCGCTGAGCAGTTCTTC. It encodes CASSPWDTMGAEQFF.

The chain is built from TRBV30 and TRBJ1-3; D ambiguous. The germline V gene encodes CDR1 GTSNPN and CDR2 SVGIG (reference sequence). Trimming left V 0 bases short and J 2 bases short, with 8 bases between. This CDR3 has 14 residues. CDR3: CAWSVRGTGNTIYF. DNA of the CDR3: TGTGCCTGGAGTGTACGAGGAACTGGAAACACCATATATTTT.

V gene TRBV14 combines with J gene TRBJ2-7; D is undetermined. The CDR3 loop spans 14 amino acids. The germline V gene encodes CDR1 SGHDN and CDR2 FVKESK. The V end was cut by 6 bases, the J end by 3 bases, with 15 bases between. CDR3 amino acids: CASSLKILFYEQYF. Written as DNA, the CDR3 is TGTGCCAGCAGTCTAAAGATCCTCTTCTACGAGCAGTACTTC. Full variable domain (missing parts from reference TRBV14 and TRBJ2-7): EAGVTQFPSHSVIEKGQTVTLRCDPISGHDNLYWYRRVMGKEIKFLLHFVKESKQDESGMPNNRFLAERTGGTYSTLKVQPAELEDSGVYFCASSLKILFYEQYFGPGTRLTVT.

The chain joins TRBV19 to TRBJ2-5, with D possibly TRBD2 on 6 matching bases. This CDR3 contains 16 residues. V dropped 5 bases and J dropped 1 base, with 17 bases sitting between them. Per the germline V gene, CDR1 is LNHDA and CDR2 is SQIVND (reference sequence). The CDR3: CASSPGVAGSQETQYF. CDR3 DNA sequence: TGTGCCAGTAGTCCCGGGGTCGCGGGGTCCCAAGAGACCCAGTACTTC.

The chain employs TRBV7-3 and TRBJ2-6, with a weak D call TRBD1 (6 bases). CDR3 size: 18 residues. The germline V gene has CDR1 SGHTA and CDR2 FQGTGA. V dropped 1 base and J dropped 2 bases, with 15 bases sitting between them. CDR3 nucleotide sequence: TGTGCCAGCAGCTTAATGCAGGGGCCCCTAACTGGGGCCAACGTCCTGACTTTC. Protein product: CASSLMQGPLTGANVLTF. The whole variable domain, remainder taken from reference TRBV7-3 and TRBJ2-6, is GAGVSQTPSNKVTEKGKYVELRCDPISGHTALYWYRQSLGQGPEFLIYFQGTGAADDSGLPNDRFFAVRPEGSVSTLKIQRTERGDSAVYLCASSLMQGPLTGANVLTFGAGSRLTVL.